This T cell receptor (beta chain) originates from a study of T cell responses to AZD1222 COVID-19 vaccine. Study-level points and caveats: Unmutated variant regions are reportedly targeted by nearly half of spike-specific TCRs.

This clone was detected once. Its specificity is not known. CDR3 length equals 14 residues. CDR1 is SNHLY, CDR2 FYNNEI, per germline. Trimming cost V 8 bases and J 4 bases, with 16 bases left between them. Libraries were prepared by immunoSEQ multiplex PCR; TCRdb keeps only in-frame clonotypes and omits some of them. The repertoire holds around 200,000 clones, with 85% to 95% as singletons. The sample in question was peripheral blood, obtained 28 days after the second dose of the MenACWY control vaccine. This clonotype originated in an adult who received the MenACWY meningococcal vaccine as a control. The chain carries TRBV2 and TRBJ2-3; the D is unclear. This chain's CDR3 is CASSNSLSADTQYF. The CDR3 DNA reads TGTGCCAGCTCCAACAGCCTGAGCGCAGATACGCAGTATTTT.